The 27 T cell receptor beta chains below come from one sample, sequenced in a study of identical twins. TCRdb ran MiXCR on the 5' RACE reads and lists one entry per CDR3 protein. The sample contains about 660,000 distinct CDR3 sequences, over 8.5% of which appear only once. A further study also used this sample, focusing on yellow fever vaccine responses in identical twins.

The specimen was PBMCs. The receptors were sampled from a woman aged 18-29 years in good health.

There are a few counts of this clonotype. The chain carries TRBV6-5 and TRBJ2-7; D may be TRBD1 (6 bases). CDR3 length: 15 amino acids. In germline, CDR1 is MNHEY, CDR2 SVGAGI. Trimming removed 0 bases at V and 2 bases at J, with 11 bases between. The CDR3 spells CASSYSFPGAYEQYF. Written as DNA, the CDR3 is TGTGCCAGCAGTTACTCGTTTCCAGGGGCCTACGAGCAGTACTTC.

This clonotype has only a few counts. V usage is TRBV25-1 and J usage is TRBJ2-7; tentative D call: TRBD1 (6 bases). The V gene lost 2 bases and the J gene lost 3 bases, with 20 bases spanning the gap. This CDR3 spans 17 amino acids. The germline V gene encodes CDR1 MGHDK and CDR2 SYGVNS. The CDR3 nucleotides read TGTGCCAGCAGTGAAACACAGGGTGGCGTAAGATACTACGAGCAGTACTTC. This sequence encodes CASSETQGGVRYYEQYF.

This clonotype was counted many times. The J gene is TRBJ2-7, the V gene TRBV15, with D tentatively TRBD1 (6 bases). Germline V lookup: CDR1 LNHNV, CDR2 YYDKDF (reference sequence). CDR3 length: 17 residues. The V and J ends lost 2 bases and 0 bases respectively, with 17 bases between them. The DNA for the CDR3 is TGTGCCACCAGCAGACCTTCGGGTATAGGGGGCTCCTACGAGCAGTACTTC. This translates into CATSRPSGIGGSYEQYF. The full variable domain, with the rest looked up from reference TRBV15 and TRBJ2-7, is DAMVIQNPRYQVTQFGKPVTLSCSQTLNHNVMYWYQQKSSQAPKLLFHYYDKDFNNEADTPDNFQSRRPNTSFCFLDIRSPGLGDTAMYLCATSRPSGIGGSYEQYFGPGTRLTVT.

This clonotype was counted ten times or more. The CDR3 DNA is TGTGCCAGCAGTTCGACTAGCGGCTCCTACGAGCAGTACTTC. It specifies CASSSTSGSYEQYF. The chain has TRBV27 and TRBJ2-7, with 9 bases fitting TRBD2. V shed 4 bases, J shed 0 bases, and the junction held 1 base outside the gene matches. The CDR3 sequence is 14 residues long. Germline CDR1 and CDR2: MNHEY and SMNVEV (reference sequence).

This clonotype was observed at least ten times. J is TRBJ2-1 and V is TRBV29-1, with 8 bases identical to TRBD1. Per germline, CDR1 SQVTM and CDR2 ANQGSEA. The V segment lost 7 bases and the J segment 8 bases; nucleotides outside the gene matches: 10. The CDR3 has 13 residues. CDR3 amino acids: CSGDPGGRDEQFF. The CDR3, as DNA: TGCAGCGGCGATCCAGGGGGCAGGGATGAGCAGTTCTTC.

This clonotype has only a few counts. This sequence joins TRBV11-2 and TRBJ2-1, with D possibly matching TRBD2 (5 bases). This CDR3 contains 15 residues. V was clipped by 5 bases and J by 6 bases, with 17 bases between them. Germline CDR1 SGHAT, CDR2 FQNNGV. The CDR3 sequence is CASSPGVRQANEQFF. DNA of the CDR3: TGTGCCAGCAGCCCCGGGGTACGCCAGGCCAATGAGCAGTTCTTC.

This clonotype occurred a few times. The chain is built from TRBV28 and TRBJ2-3; 9 positions agree with TRBD1. This CDR3 is built from 18 residues. The germline CDR1 and CDR2 sequences are MDHEN and SYDVKM. The junction had 16 bases not matched to a gene; V was cut back by 8 bases and J by 1 base. The CDR3 DNA sequence: TGTGCCAGCCCTCCGACCCGGACAGGGGAAGTGGGCACAGATACGCAGTATTTT. Translated, it gives CASPPTRTGEVGTDTQYF.

This clonotype has at least ten counts. At one end the junction does not follow the germline gene, possibly because of a read error. The rearrangement joins TRBV12-3 or TRBV12-4 to TRBJ2-2; TRBD1 aligns across 8 bases. The CDR3 is made up of 15 amino acids. In nucleotides, the CDR3 is TGCGCCAGCAGCCGCGGACAGGGTAACACCGGGGAGCTGTTTTTT. It yields the protein CASSRGQGNTGELFF.

This clonotype was detected only a few times. The V gene is TRBV29-1, the J gene TRBJ2-3; a weak D match, TRBD2 (6 bases). The germline gives CDR1 SQVTM, CDR2 ANQGSEA. The V gene lost 3 bases and the J gene lost 4 bases, with 11 bases spanning the gap. This CDR3 comprises 13 residues. The CDR3 DNA follows: TGCAGCGTTGAGTTACTAGCCGCAGATACGCAGTATTTT. As protein: CSVELLAADTQYF.

This clonotype occurred many times. The chain is built from TRBV12-3 or TRBV12-4 and TRBJ2-3; no clear D gene. The CDR3 loop spans 13 amino acids. Deletions cut 3 bases from V and 5 bases from J, with 9 bases between. The chain's CDR3 is CASSLAHGDTQYF. The CDR3 DNA sequence: TGTGCCAGCAGTTTGGCTCACGGAGATACGCAGTATTTT.

This clonotype showed up many times. The rearrangement links TRBV11-1 to TRBJ2-5; the match to TRBD2 covers 8 bases. The V gene end was trimmed by 3 bases and the J gene end by 4 bases; junction bases not matched to a gene: 7. This CDR3 has 15 residues. CDR1 and CDR2 (germline): SGHAT, FQDESV (reference sequence). Written as DNA, the CDR3 is TGTGCCAGCAGCTTGTTAGCGGGATCGGGAGAGACCCAGTACTTC. Protein sequence: CASSLLAGSGETQYF.

Only a few counts were recorded for this clonotype. The chain is built from TRBV20-1 and TRBJ2-7; 8 nucleotides match TRBD1. After removal of 3 bases from V and 4 bases from J, the junction contained 11 bases not matched to a gene. The CDR3 has 15 amino acids. Germline V CDR1 and CDR2: DFQATT, SNEGSKA (reference sequence). CDR3: CSARDLTGGVYEQYF. The CDR3 nucleotides read TGCAGTGCTAGGGACTTAACAGGGGGAGTTTACGAGCAGTACTTC.

This clonotype was counted at least ten times. The rearrangement uses TRBV7-2 and TRBJ2-1; D uncertain. CDR1 is SGHTA, CDR2 FQGNSA, per germline. Trimming left V 2 bases short and J 8 bases short, with 10 bases between. This CDR3 region has 13 residues. The CDR3 sequence: CASSLLRWDEQFF. The CDR3, as DNA: TGTGCCAGCAGCTTACTGCGTTGGGATGAGCAGTTCTTC.

The chain recombines TRBV4-3 with TRBJ2-2; D gene ambiguous. Looked up from germline, CDR1 is LGHNA and CDR2 is YSLEER. The V end was cut by 0 bases, the J end by 8 bases, with 7 bases between. The CDR3 spans 13 residues. CDR3 loop: CASSQDRWGELFF. CDR3 nucleotide sequence: TGCGCCAGCAGCCAAGACCGATGGGGGGAGCTGTTTTTT.

This clonotype appeared a few times. The chain recombines TRBV6-5 with TRBJ1-1; the D is unclear. Germline V gives CDR1 MNHEY, CDR2 SVGAGI. The CDR3 spans 12 residues. Between the trimmed V and J ends, which lost 2 bases and 4 bases, there was a span of 5 bases. The CDR3 reads CASSYGPTEAFF. CDR3 coding DNA: TGTGCCAGCAGTTACGGGCCCACTGAAGCTTTCTTT.

This clonotype was counted ten times or more. The V gene is TRBV4-1, the J gene TRBJ2-7; weak D call: TRBD1 (5 bases). The length of the CDR3 is 14 residues. Germline CDR1 MGHRA, CDR2 YSYEKL. The V end was cut by 4 bases, the J end by 3 bases, with 13 bases between. DNA of the CDR3: TGCGCCAGCAGCCTCATTGACAGCCACTACGAGCAGTACTTC. This encodes CASSLIDSHYEQYF.

In its sample, this clonotype was seen a few times. The rearrangement uses TRBV5-1 and TRBJ2-2; no definite D call. The CDR3 is 14 residues long. Germline V gives CDR1 SGHRS, CDR2 YFSETQ. V was pared by 4 bases and J by 5 bases, with 12 bases between. CDR3 nucleotides: TGCGCCAGCAGCCCCCCACCGAGTACCGGGGAGCTGTTTTTT. Amino acid sequence: CASSPPPSTGELFF.

This chain connects TRBV28 to TRBJ2-7; TRBD1 or TRBD2 may be the D gene (5 bases each). This CDR3 is built from 15 residues. Trimming left V 6 bases short and J 2 bases short, with 17 bases between. CDR1 is MDHEN, CDR2 SYDVKM, per germline. The CDR3 protein is CASSSPGPRPYEQYF. The CDR3 bases are TGTGCCAGCAGCTCGCCGGGACCGCGACCCTACGAGCAGTACTTC.

CDR3 DNA: TGTGCCAGCAGCTCCCGGCAGGGATTTAATGAAAAACTGTTTTTT. It translates to CASSSRQGFNEKLFF. The chain carries TRBV7-8 and TRBJ1-4, with D perhaps TRBD1 (5 bases). This CDR3 region has 15 residues. V gave up 4 bases and J gave up 4 bases, with 13 bases separating them. Germline values: CDR1 SGHVS, CDR2 FQNEAQ.

The chain links TRBV6-9 to TRBJ2-7, with D possibly matching TRBD1 (5 bases). The CDR3 sequence is 14 residues long. V was shortened by 0 bases and J by 0 bases, with 6 bases between the two germline ends. In germline, CDR1 is MNHGY, CDR2 SVAAGI. CDR3 in amino acids: CASSYSDNSYEQYF. The CDR3 region has the DNA TGTGCCAGCAGTTATTCGGACAACTCCTACGAGCAGTACTTC.

This clonotype has just a few counts. V and J are TRBV6-2 or TRBV6-3 and TRBJ2-5; D unclear. The germline CDR1 and CDR2 sequences are MNHEY and SVGEGT. With 5 bases removed from V and 2 bases from J, the gap between germline ends came to 9 bases. The length of the CDR3 is 13 residues. CDR3 region: CASSGYLQETQYF. As DNA, the CDR3 is TGTGCCAGCAGTGGCTACCTACAAGAGACCCAGTACTTC.

This clonotype was counted only a few times. The chain uses TRBV7-9 and TRBJ2-2; D may be TRBD1 or TRBD2 (5 bases each). CDR1 SEHNR and CDR2 FQNEAQ come from the germline V gene (reference sequence). The V end was cut by 3 bases, the J end by 7 bases, with 18 bases between. This CDR3 is 16 amino acids long. The CDR3: CASSFSGTVMLGELFF. Here the CDR3 DNA reads TGTGCCAGCAGCTTCTCCGGGACGGTCATGCTCGGGGAGCTGTTTTTT.

This chain connects TRBV18 to TRBJ2-7, with 10 nucleotides matching TRBD2. The germline V gene has CDR1 KGHSH and CDR2 LQKENI. The CDR3 covers 16 residues. Germline trimming cut 0 bases from V and 2 bases from J; bases unmatched to any gene: 4. Here the CDR3 reads CASSPPTSGPTYEQYF. The CDR3 region has the DNA TGTGCCAGCTCACCACCGACTAGCGGGCCCACCTACGAGCAGTACTTC.

The sample holds a few counts of this clonotype. The rearrangement links TRBV20-1 to TRBJ2-7, with D possibly called TRBD1 or TRBD2 (6 bases each). Germline V lookup: CDR1 DFQATT, CDR2 SNEGSKA (reference sequence). With 0 bases removed from V and 4 bases from J, the gap between germline ends came to 19 bases. CDR3 length: 16 residues. The CDR3 sequence: CSARDLVVLGGYEQYF. DNA of the CDR3: TGCAGTGCTAGAGATTTGGTCGTCTTAGGGGGGTACGAGCAGTACTTC.

This clonotype appeared many times. The V and J genes are TRBV12-3 or TRBV12-4 and TRBJ1-2, with D possibly TRBD1 on 6 matching bases. The CDR3 is 12 residues long. Trimming left V 3 bases short and J 7 bases short, with 9 bases between. The CDR3 DNA is TGTGCCAGCAGTTTTGGGGGGCCTGGCTACACCTTC. This gives the protein CASSFGGPGYTF.

This clonotype has only a few counts. The chain uses TRBV27 and TRBJ1-2; D not certain. The ends were cut back, 5 bases at V and 6 bases at J, with 10 bases in the middle. The CDR3 is made up of 12 amino acids. Germline CDR1 reads MNHEY; CDR2 reads SMNVEV (reference sequence). DNA of the CDR3: TGTGCCAGCAGTGCGGACCGCCATGGCTACACCTTC. It yields the protein CASSADRHGYTF.

The chain recombines TRBV28 with TRBJ2-2; D perhaps matches TRBD2 (6 bases). Germline-derived CDR1 and CDR2 are MDHEN and SYDVKM. With 5 bases removed from V and 7 bases from J, the gap between germline ends came to 23 bases. The CDR3 is made up of 17 amino acids. The CDR3 protein is CASSPGGLSGSHGELFF. The CDR3 DNA is TGTGCCAGCAGTCCTGGAGGACTATCGGGGAGTCACGGGGAGCTGTTTTTT.